These T cell receptor beta chains were read from a single sample in a study of CD8+ T cells in alopecia areata. Repertoires were generated with immunoSEQ multiplex PCR, while TCRdb's copy carries only in-frame clones and drops some. The sample consists of about 220,000 clones, more than 45% of them appearing once. The sequenced sample was CD4+ T cells sorted from blood, obtained at week 4, from a patient treated with tofacitinib. The receptors were sampled from a human donor with alopecia areata. The CDR3 runs from the conserved cysteine through the conserved F or W. D genes are given only for firm matches. Only some rows state a clone size, as once, few, many or a class for expanded clones.

size: .
J: TRBJ2-3
D: .
V: TRBV11-2
CDR3: CASSSGGRGTDTQYF
DNA: TGTGCCAGCAGCTCCGGTGGCAGGGGCACAGATACGCAGTATTTT

size: few
J: TRBJ2-4
D: TRBD2
V: TRBV11-1
CDR3: CASSPRAGGPNIQYF
DNA: TGTGCCAGCAGCCCTAGAGCGGGGGGGCCGAACATTCAGTACTTC

size: .
J: TRBJ1-1
D: .
V: TRBV30
CDR3: CAWRINTEAFF
DNA: TGTGCCTGGAGAATCAACACTGAAGCTTTCTTT

size: .
J: TRBJ1-2
D: .
V: TRBV6-5
CDR3: CASRAAGSPRGGYTF
DNA: TGTGCCAGCAGAGCCGCTGGGTCTCCCCGGGGTGGCTACACCTTC

size: .
J: TRBJ2-7
D: .
V: TRBV29-1
CDR3: CSVERQGSLRQYF
DNA: TGCAGCGTTGAGCGGCAGGGGAGCTTGAGGCAGTACTTC

size: few
J: TRBJ1-4
D: .
V: TRBV7-9
CDR3: CASSRGQGETEKLFF
DNA: TGTGCCAGCAGCCGAGGGCAGGGTGAGACTGAAAAACTGTTTTTT

size: .
J: TRBJ2-1
D: TRBD2
V: TRBV9
CDR3: CASSVQAGGKYEQFF
DNA: TGTGCCAGCAGCGTTCAAGCGGGGGGTAAATATGAGCAGTTCTTC

size: .
J: TRBJ2-6
D: .
V: TRBV29-1
CDR3: CSVFEAETGASGANVLTF
DNA: TGCAGCGTATTTGAAGCAGAGACAGGTGCCTCAGGGGCCAACGTCCTGACTTTC

size: .
J: TRBJ2-1
D: TRBD2
V: TRBV27
CDR3: CASRAVAGGGNEQFF
DNA: TGTGCCAGCAGAGCCGTAGCGGGGGGCGGGAATGAGCAGTTCTTC

size: .
J: TRBJ2-1
D: .
V: TRBV29-1
CDR3: CSVEYEQFF
DNA: TGCAGCGTTGAATATGAGCAGTTCTTC

size: few
J: TRBJ2-2
D: TRBD1
V: TRBV29-1
CDR3: CSVEGGTGTTGELFF
DNA: TGCAGCGTTGAAGGTGGGACAGGGACCACCGGGGAGCTGTTTTTT

size: .
J: TRBJ1-2
D: TRBD1
V: TRBV29-1
CDR3: CSGHTGGGYTF
DNA: TGCAGCGGTCATACAGGGGGCGGCTACACCTTC

size: once
J: TRBJ2-2
D: .
V: TRBV5-1
CDR3: CASRRETNTGELFF
DNA: TGCGCCAGCAGGAGGGAAACGAACACCGGGGAGCTGTTTTTT

size: few
J: TRBJ2-7
D: TRBD1
V: TRBV14
CDR3: CASSPGTGSGGEQYF
DNA: TGTGCCAGCAGCCCGGGGACAGGGAGTGGGGGAGAGCAGTACTTC

size: .
J: TRBJ2-3
D: .
V: TRBV29-1
CDR3: CSFRDTVGFDTQYF
DNA: TGCAGCTTCCGGGACACCGTAGGATTCGATACGCAGTATTTT

size: .
J: TRBJ1-2
D: .
V: TRBV6-5
CDR3: CASSYKAGGDGYTF
DNA: TGTGCCAGCAGTTACAAAGCCGGGGGCGATGGCTACACCTTC

size: .
J: TRBJ2-1
D: .
V: TRBV29-1
CDR3: CSVGSGGAYNEQFF
DNA: TGCAGCGTTGGGTCCGGGGGAGCCTACAATGAGCAGTTCTTC

size: .
J: TRBJ2-7
D: TRBD2
V: TRBV2
CDR3: CASRARRGDRYEQYF
DNA: TGTGCCAGCAGGGCACGACGGGGGGATCGCTACGAGCAGTACTTC

size: .
J: TRBJ1-1
D: TRBD1
V: TRBV7-2
CDR3: CASSLGTGGSITEAFF
DNA: TGTGCCAGCAGCTTGGGGACAGGGGGCAGTATCACTGAAGCTTTCTTT

size: .
J: TRBJ1-2
D: TRBD1
V: TRBV7-3
CDR3: CASSHDRGADGYTF
DNA: TGTGCCAGCAGCCACGACAGGGGAGCGGATGGCTACACCTTC

size: .
J: TRBJ1-2
D: TRBD1
V: TRBV4-2
CDR3: CASSPSDRESYGYTF
DNA: TGTGCCAGCAGCCCATCTGACAGGGAATCCTATGGCTACACCTTC

size: .
J: TRBJ1-4
D: .
V: TRBV30
CDR3: CAWSEGDRRNEKLFF
DNA: TGTGCCTGGAGTGAGGGGGACCGCAGGAATGAAAAACTGTTTTTT

size: many
J: TRBJ1-6
D: .
V: TRBV7-2
CDR3: CASSLDGTDNSPLHF
DNA: TGTGCCAGCAGCTTAGACGGAACGGATAATTCACCCCTCCACTTT

size: once
J: TRBJ2-5
D: TRBD1
V: TRBV9
CDR3: CASSVEVGQGTETQYF
DNA: TGTGCCAGCAGCGTAGAGGTAGGACAGGGGACAGAGACCCAGTACTTC

size: few
J: TRBJ2-3
D: .
V: TRBV21-1
CDR3: CASNDRTDTQYF
DNA: TGTGCCAGCAACGATCGGACAGATACGCAGTATTTT

size: .
J: TRBJ1-2
D: TRBD1
V: TRBV7-9
CDR3: CASSSDRGLLYGYTF
DNA: TGTGCCAGCAGCTCGGACAGGGGTTTATTGTATGGCTACACCTTC

size: once
J: TRBJ2-7
D: .
V: TRBV30
CDR3: CAWSVDPRTPYF
DNA: TGTGCCTGGAGTGTAGACCCGAGGACCCCGTACTTC

size: .
J: TRBJ2-1
D: .
V: TRBV6-4
CDR3: CASSVGIYNEQFF
DNA: TGTGCCAGCAGTGTCGGGATCTACAATGAGCAGTTCTTC

size: .
J: TRBJ1-1
D: .
V: TRBV7-2
CDR3: CASSQWVEAFF
DNA: TGTGCCAGCAGCCAGTGGGTAGAAGCTTTCTTT